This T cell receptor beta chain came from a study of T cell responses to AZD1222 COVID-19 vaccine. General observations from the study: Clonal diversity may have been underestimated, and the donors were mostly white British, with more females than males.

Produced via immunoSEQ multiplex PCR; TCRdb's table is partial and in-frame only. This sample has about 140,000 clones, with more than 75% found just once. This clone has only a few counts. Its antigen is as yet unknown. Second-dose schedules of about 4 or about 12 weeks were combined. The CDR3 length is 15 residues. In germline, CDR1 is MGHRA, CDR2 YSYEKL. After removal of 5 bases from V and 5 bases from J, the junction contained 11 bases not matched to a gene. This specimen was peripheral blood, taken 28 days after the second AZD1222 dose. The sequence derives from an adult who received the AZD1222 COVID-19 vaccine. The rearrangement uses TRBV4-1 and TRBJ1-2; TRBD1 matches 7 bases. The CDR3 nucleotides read TGCGCCAGCAGCACACCGGGACAGTTGTTGTATGGCTACACCTTC. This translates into CASSTPGQLLYGYTF.